This TCR beta chain was recovered during a study of shared clonotypes between healthy human individuals. Assay used: immunoSEQ multiplex PCR; TCRdb lists only in-frame clones, some missing. The data show roughly 2,000,000 clones, about 94% seen once. Remarks on this clone: Other DNA sequences in the sample encode the same CDR3.

Positively selected for CCR7, the CD45RO-negative cells used as naive CD8 cells excluded terminally differentiated effector memory CD45RA+ cells. Every donor was a Caucasian adult from Nashville, Tennessee. This sequence originates from a man younger than 35 in good health. Some clones in this sample may be carry-over from other donors' samples. The sequencing sample was made of naive CD8+ T cells from PBMCs.

The CDR3 DNA reads as TGTGCCAGTAGTATACGGGGGGGAGGATACGAGCAGTACTTC. The encoded protein is CASSIRGGGYEQYF. The chain joins TRBV19 to TRBJ2-7; 8 positions match TRBD2. The CDR3 consists of 14 residues. Trimming removed 2 bases from V and 4 bases from J; junction bases left unmatched: 4. CDR1 and CDR2 from the germline V gene are LNHDA and SQIVND (reference sequence). Together with reference TRBV19 and TRBJ2-7, the CDR3 gives the full variable domain: DGGITQSPKYLFRKEGQNVTLSCEQNLNHDAMYWYRQDPGQGLRLIYYSQIVNDFQKGDIAEGYSVSREKKESFPLTVTSAQKNPTAFYLCASSIRGGGYEQYFGPGTRLTVT.